The rows below give T cell receptor beta chains drawn from one sample of a study of blood T cell repertoires in COVID-19. Sequencing was performed with immunoSEQ multiplex PCR; in TCRdb, only in-frame clones are kept and a portion is missing. The sample records 100,000 to 120,000 clones, roughly 88% being singletons. Sequencing was done on a sample of peripheral blood. Every receptor here comes from a human donor in a cohort sampled during active COVID-19. Each CDR3 is given with its conserved first and last residue. Each record gives: CDR3 protein, CDR3 DNA, clone size, D gene, V gene, J gene. The D gene is left open where the match is weak. Only part of the rows carry a size: once, few, many, or a class if the clone is expanded.

CDR3: CASSLGTGELFF
DNA: TGTGCCAGCAGTCTAGGTACCGGGGAGCTGTTTTTT
size: NA
D: NA
V: TRBV3-1/TRBV3-2
J: TRBJ2-2

CDR3: CASSFETTYEQYF
DNA: TGCGCCAGCAGCTTCGAGACAACCTACGAGCAGTACTTC
size: NA
D: NA
V: TRBV5-1
J: TRBJ2-7

CDR3: CASSDPLGQLNTEAFF
DNA: TGTGCCAGCAGCGACCCCCTTGGACAATTGAACACTGAAGCTTTCTTT
size: NA
D: NA
V: TRBV11-2
J: TRBJ1-1

CDR3: CASSLRDSTDTQYF
DNA: TGTGCCAGCAGCCTCCGGGACTCCACAGATACGCAGTATTTT
size: NA
D: NA
V: TRBV7-9
J: TRBJ2-3

CDR3: CARRNRVGTWGASGRSNEQYF
DNA: TGTGCCAGAAGAAACCGAGTCGGCACTTGGGGCGCTAGCGGGAGGTCGAACGAGCAGTACTTC
size: NA
D: TRBD2
V: TRBV5-3
J: TRBJ2-7

CDR3: CSAHQTTGYTF
DNA: TGCAGTGCTCACCAAACTACCGGCTACACCTTC
size: NA
D: NA
V: TRBV20-1
J: TRBJ1-2

CDR3: CASSAQGGMNTEAFF
DNA: TGTGCCAGTAGTGCACAGGGAGGGATGAACACTGAAGCTTTCTTT
size: NA
D: NA
V: TRBV19
J: TRBJ1-1

CDR3: CAIWTSSYQETQYF
DNA: TGTGCCATTTGGACTAGCAGTTACCAAGAGACCCAGTACTTC
size: NA
D: TRBD2
V: TRBV7-9
J: TRBJ2-5

CDR3: CASSPGATNEKLFF
DNA: TGTGCCAGCAGTCCAGGGGCAACTAATGAAAAACTGTTTTTT
size: NA
D: NA
V: TRBV6-2/TRBV6-3
J: TRBJ1-4

CDR3: CASSGRLAGSNEQFF
DNA: TGTGCCAGCAGTGGAAGACTAGCGGGCTCCAATGAGCAGTTCTTC
size: NA
D: TRBD2
V: TRBV2
J: TRBJ2-1

CDR3: CAWSDQGYYGYTF
DNA: TGTGCCTGGAGTGATCAGGGTTACTATGGCTACACCTTC
size: NA
D: NA
V: TRBV30
J: TRBJ1-2

CDR3: CASSPDYSGQQNSYEQYF
DNA: TGTGCCAGCAGCCCCGACTACTCCGGGCAGCAGAACTCCTACGAGCAGTACTTC
size: NA
D: NA
V: TRBV28
J: TRBJ2-7

CDR3: CASSFTNTGELFF
DNA: TGTGCCAGCAGTTTCACGAACACCGGGGAGCTGTTTTTT
size: once
D: NA
V: TRBV28
J: TRBJ2-2

CDR3: CASSEGTGGTYGYTF
DNA: TGTGCCAGCAGTGAAGGGACAGGTGGTACCTATGGCTACACCTTC
size: few
D: TRBD1
V: TRBV2
J: TRBJ1-2

CDR3: CASSELTGGNEQYF
DNA: TGTGCCAGCAGTGAACTAACAGGGGGAAACGAGCAGTACTTC
size: many
D: TRBD1
V: TRBV6-1
J: TRBJ2-7

CDR3: CASSQDLVSYEQFF
DNA: TGTGCCAGCAGCCAAGATCTAGTGAGCTATGAGCAGTTCTTC
size: NA
D: NA
V: TRBV3-1/TRBV3-2
J: TRBJ2-1

CDR3: CASDPGGSSYNEQFF
DNA: TGCGCCAGCGACCCAGGAGGGTCCTCCTACAATGAGCAGTTCTTC
size: NA
D: NA
V: TRBV5-1
J: TRBJ2-1